This T cell receptor (beta chain) was retrieved from a study of early T cells in non-severe SARS-CoV-2 infection (dated by TCRdb to 2020 to 2022). The study in broad terms: TCR sequencing used bulk RNA from unsorted whole blood, so alpha and beta chains could not be paired. The full study reports these points: VDJdb matching was skewed toward anti-spike CD8 responses and likely underestimated virus-specific expansions by missing private and CD4 specificities.

Library preparation was by 5' RACE. The run used a NextSeq 500. In the TCR library protocol, unique molecular identifiers were attached to individual cDNA molecules to correct for PCR bias and sequencing error. Sequencing covered both TCR alpha and beta chains, and within each sample the abundances of alpha and beta sequences were tightly co-correlated. Per the source publication's procedure: Decombinator V4 was used to annotate TCR sequences for V gene, J gene and CDR3. TCRs were defined as expanded if a significant change between any two time points was detected under a Poisson model with p below 0.0001. TCR abundances were normalised to the total number of TCRs sequenced per sample and expressed as counts per million. MAIT TCRs were defined by TRAV1-2 paired with TRAJ12, TRAJ20 or TRAJ33, and iNKT TCRs by TRAV10 paired with TRAJ18. VDJdb, accessed 1 November 2021, was searched for CMV, EBV and SARS-CoV-2 annotated TCRs, with TCRs annotated for multiple antigens excluded. Through fastp at Q25 and MiXCR, TCRdb rebuilt clones from the public reads, retaining in-frame beta chains. Rows are combined by CDR3 protein, so each entry shows the most common genes and DNA. The V and J calls follow TCRdb's processing rather than the paper's. The sample table lists about 40,000 distinct CDR3 sequences, 20% to 25% of them with a count of one. The biggest ten clones account for just over 4.5% of the sample.

The germline V gene encodes CDR1 DFQATT and CDR2 SNEGSKA (reference sequence). Relative to germline, V is missing 3 bases and J is missing 2 bases, with 4 bases of the junction outside any gene match. The CDR3, from cysteine to phenylalanine, totals 16 residues. Kept here is only the CDR3 DNA, which spans 48 bases and is read in frame from base 1. Comments on this clonotype: Its antigen has not been determined. Base qualities are not at hand, and no much larger clone is one base apart.

The study was a case-control design nested within a healthcare worker cohort in London, UK, with weekly nasopharyngeal swab PCR tests and blood sampling. Healthcare workers were enrolled in the week of the UK lockdown, from 23 to 31 March 2020, and were followed every week for up to about 16 weeks. Sequences were derived from whole blood, sampled at baseline. Recombination linked TRBV20-1 to TRBJ2-1, and TRBD2 aligns with 13 junction nucleotides. The source is an adult who was a healthcare worker with PCR-confirmed SARS-CoV-2 infection or an uninfected control (not recorded which). The DNA is as follows: TGCAGTGCTAGCACCGGACTAGCGGGGGCCTACAATGAGCAGTTCTTC. This yields the protein CSASTGLAGAYNEQFF.